The TCR beta chain under discussion was sequenced for a study of response to subunit inactivated influenza vaccine. Each CDR3 protein is one row after TCRdb ran MiXCR on the RT-PCR reads. The sample consists of more than 550,000 distinct CDR3 sequences, 10% to 12% of them appearing once. The V end lost 2 bases, the J end lost 8 bases, and 13 bases lay between the germline ends. Per germline, CDR1 SGHTA and CDR2 FQGTGA. The length of the CDR3 is 14 residues. The same sample was also used in a study of T cells expressing NK-cell markers. Turning to that study: 5'RACE template switching built TCR beta cDNA with unique molecular identifiers. The study drew TCR beta repertoires from sorted CD3+CD56+NKG2C+, CD3+CD56+NKG2C- and CD3+CD56-NKG2C+ T cells. Among eight sequenced donors, seven carried HCMV seropositivity while one was seronegative. The sorts in several experiments were restricted to alpha-beta TCR T cells by an anti-gamma-delta TCR antibody. Of the CD8+ T cell pool in about 6 donors, about 1.0-7.5% was accounted for by dominant NKG2C+ clonotypes.

The rearrangement joins TRBV7-3 to TRBJ2-1, with D perhaps matching TRBD2 (5 bases). This TCR derives from a man in his fifties who received an inactivated influenza vaccine. Sequenced here: PBMCs from blood, sampled on the day of vaccination. For the CDR3, the DNA is TGTGCCAGCAGCTTATATACCCCGAGGGATGAGCAGTTCTTC. Translation: CASSLYTPRDEQFF.